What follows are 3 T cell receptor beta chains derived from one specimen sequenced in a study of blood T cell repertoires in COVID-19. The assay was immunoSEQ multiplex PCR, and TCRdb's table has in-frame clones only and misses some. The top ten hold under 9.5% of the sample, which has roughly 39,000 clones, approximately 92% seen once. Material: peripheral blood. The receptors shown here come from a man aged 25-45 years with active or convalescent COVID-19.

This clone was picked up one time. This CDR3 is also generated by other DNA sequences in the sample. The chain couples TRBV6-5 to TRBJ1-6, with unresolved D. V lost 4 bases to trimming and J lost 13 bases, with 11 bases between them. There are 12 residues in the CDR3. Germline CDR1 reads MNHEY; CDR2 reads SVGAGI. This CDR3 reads CASSSARSPLHF. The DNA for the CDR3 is TGTGCCAGCAGTTCCGCGCGATCGCCCCTCCACTTT.

The CDR3 here is CASSSRGAEADTQYF. Here the CDR3 DNA reads TGTGCCAGCAGCTCCAGGGGGGCGGAGGCCGATACGCAGTATTTT. The chain has TRBV7-9 and TRBJ2-3, with a possible D match to TRBD1 (7 bases). Trimming took off 4 bases at V and 6 bases at J, with 17 bases between the two ends. The germline V gene has CDR1 SEHNR and CDR2 FQNEAQ (reference sequence). The CDR3 runs to 15 residues.

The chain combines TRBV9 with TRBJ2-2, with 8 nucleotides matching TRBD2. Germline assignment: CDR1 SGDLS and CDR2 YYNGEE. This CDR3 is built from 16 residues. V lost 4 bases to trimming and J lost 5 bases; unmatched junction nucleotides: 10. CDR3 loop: CASSTRGGLGTGELFF. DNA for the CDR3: TGTGCCAGCAGCACCCGCGGGGGGTTGGGAACCGGGGAGCTGTTTTTT.